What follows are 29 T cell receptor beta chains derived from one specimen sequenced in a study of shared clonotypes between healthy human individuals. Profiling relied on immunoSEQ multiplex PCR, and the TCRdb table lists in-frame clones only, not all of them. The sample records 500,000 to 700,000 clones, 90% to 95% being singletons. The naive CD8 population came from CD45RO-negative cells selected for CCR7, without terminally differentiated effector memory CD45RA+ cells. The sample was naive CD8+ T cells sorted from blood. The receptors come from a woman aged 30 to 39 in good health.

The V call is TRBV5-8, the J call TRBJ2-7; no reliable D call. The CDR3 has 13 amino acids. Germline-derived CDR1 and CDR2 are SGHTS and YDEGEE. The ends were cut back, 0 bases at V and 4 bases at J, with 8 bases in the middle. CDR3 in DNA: TGTGCCAGCAGCTTGGGGTCCGTTTACGAGCAGTACTTC. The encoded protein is CASSLGSVYEQYF.

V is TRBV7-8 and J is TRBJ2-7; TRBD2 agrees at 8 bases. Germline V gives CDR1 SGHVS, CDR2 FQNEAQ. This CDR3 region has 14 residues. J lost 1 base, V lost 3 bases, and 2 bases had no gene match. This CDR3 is CASSFGGASYEQYF. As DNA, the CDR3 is TGTGCCAGCAGCTTCGGGGGGGCTTCCTACGAGCAGTACTTC.

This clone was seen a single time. CDR3 sequence reads: CASSMDRFYEQYF. The CDR3 nucleotides read TGTGCCAGCAGCATGGACAGATTCTACGAGCAGTACTTC. This chain connects TRBV13 to TRBJ2-7, with D possibly TRBD1 on 6 matching bases. Germline CDR1 is PRHDT and CDR2 is FYEKMQ (reference sequence). Trimming cost V 5 bases and J 3 bases, with 11 bases left between them. The CDR3 covers 13 residues.

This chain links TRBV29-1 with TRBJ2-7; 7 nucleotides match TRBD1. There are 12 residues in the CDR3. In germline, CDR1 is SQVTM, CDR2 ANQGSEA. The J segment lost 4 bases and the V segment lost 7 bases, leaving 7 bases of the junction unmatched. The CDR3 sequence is CSAQGNEYEQYF. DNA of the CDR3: TGCAGCGCACAGGGGAATGAATACGAGCAGTACTTC.

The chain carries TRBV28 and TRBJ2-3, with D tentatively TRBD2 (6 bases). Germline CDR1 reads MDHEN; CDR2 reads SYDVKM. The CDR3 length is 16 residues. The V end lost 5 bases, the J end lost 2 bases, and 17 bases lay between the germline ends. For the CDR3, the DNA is TGTGCCAGCAGTCCCCCCACGAGCGGGTACACAGATACGCAGTATTTT. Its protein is CASSPPTSGYTDTQYF.

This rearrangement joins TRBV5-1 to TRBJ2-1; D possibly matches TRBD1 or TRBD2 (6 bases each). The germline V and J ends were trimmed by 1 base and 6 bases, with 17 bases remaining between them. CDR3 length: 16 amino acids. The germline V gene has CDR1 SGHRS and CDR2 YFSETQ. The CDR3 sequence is CASSLSGGPTLNEQFF. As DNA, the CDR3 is TGCGCCAGCAGCTTGTCTGGGGGGCCCACACTCAATGAGCAGTTCTTC. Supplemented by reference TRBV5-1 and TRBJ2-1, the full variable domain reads KAGVTQTPRYLIKTRGQQVTLSCSPISGHRSVSWYQQTPGQGLQFLFEYFSETQRNKGNFPGRFSGRQFSNSRSEMNVSTLELGDSALYLCASSLSGGPTLNEQFFGPGTRLTVL.

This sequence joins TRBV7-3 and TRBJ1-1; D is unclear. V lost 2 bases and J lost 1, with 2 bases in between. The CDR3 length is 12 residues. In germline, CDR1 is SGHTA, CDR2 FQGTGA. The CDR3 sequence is CASSLENTEAFF. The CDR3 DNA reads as TGTGCCAGCAGCTTAGAGAACACTGAAGCTTTCTTT.

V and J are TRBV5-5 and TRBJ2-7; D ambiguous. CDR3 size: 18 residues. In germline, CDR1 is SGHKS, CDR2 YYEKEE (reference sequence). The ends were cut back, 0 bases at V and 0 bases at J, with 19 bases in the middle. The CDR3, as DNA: TGTGCCAGCAGCTTGGAAAGTCCCCTTTTACTCGTCTCCTACGAGCAGTACTTC. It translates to CASSLESPLLLVSYEQYF.

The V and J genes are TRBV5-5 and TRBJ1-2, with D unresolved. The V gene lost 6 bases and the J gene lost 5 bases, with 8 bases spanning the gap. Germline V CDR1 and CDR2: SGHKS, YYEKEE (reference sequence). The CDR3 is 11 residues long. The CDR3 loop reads CASTGRYGYTF. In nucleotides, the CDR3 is TGTGCCAGCACCGGAAGGTATGGCTACACCTTC.

Here the CDR3 DNA reads TGTGCCAGCAGCTTAGGAGACTTATCCAACGAGCAGTACTTC. The encoded protein is CASSLGDLSNEQYF. The J gene is TRBJ2-7, the V gene TRBV7-9; D is unclear. The CDR3 spans 14 residues. Trimming removed 1 base from V and 5 bases from J, with 12 bases in between. CDR1 is SEHNR and CDR2 is FQNEAQ in the germline V gene (reference sequence).

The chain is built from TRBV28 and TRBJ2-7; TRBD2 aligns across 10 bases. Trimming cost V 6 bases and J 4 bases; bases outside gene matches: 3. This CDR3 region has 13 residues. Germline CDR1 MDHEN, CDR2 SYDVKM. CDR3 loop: CASRALAGYEQYF. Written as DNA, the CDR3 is TGTGCCAGCAGGGCACTAGCGGGATACGAGCAGTACTTC.

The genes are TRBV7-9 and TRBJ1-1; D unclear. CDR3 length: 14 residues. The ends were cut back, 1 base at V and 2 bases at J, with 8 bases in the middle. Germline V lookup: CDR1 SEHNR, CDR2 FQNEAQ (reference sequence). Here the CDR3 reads CASSLGGPNTEAFF. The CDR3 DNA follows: TGTGCCAGCAGCTTAGGAGGACCTAACACTGAAGCTTTCTTT. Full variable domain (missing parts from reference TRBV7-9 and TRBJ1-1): DTGVSQNPRHKITKRGQNVTFRCDPISEHNRLYWYRQTLGQGPEFLTYFQNEAQLEKSRLLSDRFSAERPKGSFSTLEIQRTEQGDSAMYLCASSLGGPNTEAFFGQGTRLTVV.

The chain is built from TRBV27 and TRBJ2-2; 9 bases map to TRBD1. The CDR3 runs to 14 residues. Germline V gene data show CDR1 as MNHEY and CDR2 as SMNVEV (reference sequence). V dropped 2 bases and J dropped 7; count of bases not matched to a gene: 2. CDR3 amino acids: CASSLGTGYGELFF. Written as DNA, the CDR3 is TGTGCCAGCAGTTTAGGGACAGGGTACGGGGAGCTGTTTTTT.

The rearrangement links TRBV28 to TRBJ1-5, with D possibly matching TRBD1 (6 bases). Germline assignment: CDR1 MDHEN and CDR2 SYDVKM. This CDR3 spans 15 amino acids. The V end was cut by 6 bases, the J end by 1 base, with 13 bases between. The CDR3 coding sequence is TGTGCCAGCAGCCCTACAGGGATGAGCAATCAGCCCCAGCATTTT. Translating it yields CASSPTGMSNQPQHF.

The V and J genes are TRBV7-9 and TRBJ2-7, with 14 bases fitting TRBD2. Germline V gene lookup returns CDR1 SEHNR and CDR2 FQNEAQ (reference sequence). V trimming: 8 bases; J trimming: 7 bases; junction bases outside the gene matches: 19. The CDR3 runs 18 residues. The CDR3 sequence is CASSDPGLAGAHSREQYF. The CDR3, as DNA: TGTGCCAGCTCTGACCCGGGACTAGCGGGAGCTCATTCGCGAGAGCAGTACTTC.

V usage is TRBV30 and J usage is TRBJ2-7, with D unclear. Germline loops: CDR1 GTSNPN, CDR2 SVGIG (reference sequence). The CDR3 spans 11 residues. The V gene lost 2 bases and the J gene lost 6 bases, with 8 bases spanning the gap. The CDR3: CAWSPLIEQYF. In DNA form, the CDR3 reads TGTGCCTGGAGTCCCCTGATCGAGCAGTACTTC.

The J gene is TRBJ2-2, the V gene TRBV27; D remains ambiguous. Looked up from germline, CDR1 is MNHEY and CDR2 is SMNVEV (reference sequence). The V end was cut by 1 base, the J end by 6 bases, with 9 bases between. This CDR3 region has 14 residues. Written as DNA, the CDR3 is TGTGCCAGCAGTTTATGGAAAGGTGCCGGGGAGCTGTTTTTT. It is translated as CASSLWKGAGELFF.

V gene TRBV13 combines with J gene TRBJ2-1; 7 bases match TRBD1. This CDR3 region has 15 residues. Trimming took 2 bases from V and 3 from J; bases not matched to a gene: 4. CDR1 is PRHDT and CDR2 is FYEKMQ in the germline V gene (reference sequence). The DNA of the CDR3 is TGTGCCAGCAGCTTAACAAACAGGGGCTACAATGAGCAGTTCTTC. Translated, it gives CASSLTNRGYNEQFF.

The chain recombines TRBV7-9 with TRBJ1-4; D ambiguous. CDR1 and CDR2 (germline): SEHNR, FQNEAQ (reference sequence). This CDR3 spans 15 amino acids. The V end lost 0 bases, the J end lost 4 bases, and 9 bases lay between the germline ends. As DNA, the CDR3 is TGTGCCAGCAGCTTAGCGGGAGGGTTTAATGAAAAACTGTTTTTT. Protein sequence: CASSLAGGFNEKLFF.

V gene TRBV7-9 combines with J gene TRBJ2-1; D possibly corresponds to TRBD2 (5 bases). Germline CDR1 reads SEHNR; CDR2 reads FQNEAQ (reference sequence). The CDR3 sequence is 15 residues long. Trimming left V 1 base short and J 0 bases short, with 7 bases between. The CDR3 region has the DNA TGTGCCAGCAGCTTAGTTGGGAGCTCCTACAATGAGCAGTTCTTC. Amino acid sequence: CASSLVGSSYNEQFF.

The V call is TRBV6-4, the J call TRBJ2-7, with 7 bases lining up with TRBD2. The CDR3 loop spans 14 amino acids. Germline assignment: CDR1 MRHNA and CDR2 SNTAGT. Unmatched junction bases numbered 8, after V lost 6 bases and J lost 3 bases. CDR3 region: CASRRGKRGYEQYF. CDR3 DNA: TGTGCCAGCAGGCGCGGGAAGCGGGGCTACGAGCAGTACTTC.

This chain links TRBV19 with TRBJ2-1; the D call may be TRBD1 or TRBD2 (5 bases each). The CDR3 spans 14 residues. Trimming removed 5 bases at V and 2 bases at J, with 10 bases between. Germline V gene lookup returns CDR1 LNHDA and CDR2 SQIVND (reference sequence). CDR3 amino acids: CASSSLGAYNEQFF. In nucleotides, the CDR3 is TGTGCCAGTAGTTCACTAGGGGCCTACAATGAGCAGTTCTTC.

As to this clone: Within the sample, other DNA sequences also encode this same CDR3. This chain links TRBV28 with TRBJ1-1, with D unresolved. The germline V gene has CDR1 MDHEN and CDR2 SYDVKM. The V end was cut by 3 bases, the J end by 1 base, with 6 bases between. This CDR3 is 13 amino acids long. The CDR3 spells CASSFSPNTEAFF. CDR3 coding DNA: TGTGCCAGCAGTTTTAGTCCGAACACTGAAGCTTTCTTT.

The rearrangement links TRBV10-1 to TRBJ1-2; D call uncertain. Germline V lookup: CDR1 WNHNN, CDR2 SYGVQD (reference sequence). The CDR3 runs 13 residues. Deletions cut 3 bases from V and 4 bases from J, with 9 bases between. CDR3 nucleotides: TGCGCCAGCAGTGATGGCGGAATCTATGGCTACACCTTC. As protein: CASSDGGIYGYTF.

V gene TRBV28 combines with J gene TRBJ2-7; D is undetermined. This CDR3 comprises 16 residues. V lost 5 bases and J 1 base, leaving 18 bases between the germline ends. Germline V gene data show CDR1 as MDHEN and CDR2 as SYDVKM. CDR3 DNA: TGTGCCAGCAGTACCGGTACAGAAACCCAATCCTACGAGCAGTACTTC. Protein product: CASSTGTETQSYEQYF.

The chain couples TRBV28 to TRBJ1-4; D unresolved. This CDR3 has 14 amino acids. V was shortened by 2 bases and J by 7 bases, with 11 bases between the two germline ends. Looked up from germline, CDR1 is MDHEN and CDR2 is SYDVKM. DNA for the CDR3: TGTGCCAGCAGTTTACCAGCGGCAGTTGAAAAACTGTTTTTT. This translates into CASSLPAAVEKLFF. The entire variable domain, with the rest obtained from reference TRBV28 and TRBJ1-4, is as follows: DVKVTQSSRYLVKRTGEKVFLECVQDMDHENMFWYRQDPGLGLRLIYFSYDVKMKEKGDIPEGYSVSREKKERFSLILESASTNQTSMYLCASSLPAAVEKLFFGSGTQLSVL.

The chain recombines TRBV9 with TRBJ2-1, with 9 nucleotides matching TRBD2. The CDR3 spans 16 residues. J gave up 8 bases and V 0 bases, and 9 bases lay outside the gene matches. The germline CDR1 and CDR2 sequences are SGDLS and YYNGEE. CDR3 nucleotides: TGTGCCAGCAGCGTAGAAGGGTCTAGCGGGATCGATGAGCAGTTCTTC. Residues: CASSVEGSSGIDEQFF.

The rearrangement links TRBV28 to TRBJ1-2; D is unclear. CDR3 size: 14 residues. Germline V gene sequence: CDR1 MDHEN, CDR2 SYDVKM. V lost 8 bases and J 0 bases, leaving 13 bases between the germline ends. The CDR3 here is CASGRGPPNYGYTF. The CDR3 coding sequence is TGTGCCAGCGGGCGGGGTCCCCCTAACTATGGCTACACCTTC.

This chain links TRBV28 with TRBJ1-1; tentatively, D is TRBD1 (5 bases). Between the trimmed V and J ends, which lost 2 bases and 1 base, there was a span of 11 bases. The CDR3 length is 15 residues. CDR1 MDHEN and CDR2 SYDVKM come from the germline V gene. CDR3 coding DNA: TGTGCCAGCAGTTTAACCCTTACAGGGAACACTGAAGCTTTCTTT. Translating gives CASSLTLTGNTEAFF. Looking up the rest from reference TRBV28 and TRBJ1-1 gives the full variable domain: DVKVTQSSRYLVKRTGEKVFLECVQDMDHENMFWYRQDPGLGLRLIYFSYDVKMKEKGDIPEGYSVSREKKERFSLILESASTNQTSMYLCASSLTLTGNTEAFFGQGTRLTVV.